This TCR beta chain derives from a study of cytomegalovirus exposure and HLA in healthy donors. CDR1 is SGHVS and CDR2 is FNYEAQ in the germline V gene. The ends lost 1 base at V and 8 bases at J; junction bases unmatched: 0. The CDR3 length is 13 residues. PCR was performed using 60 Vbeta and 13 Jbeta primers. The table came from immunoSEQ multiplex PCR; TCRdb's copy has only in-frame clones and leaves some out. Of around 130,000 clones in the sample, approximately 85% were seen once. The source material was PBMCs. The V gene is TRBV7-6, the J gene TRBJ2-1; TRBD2 matches at 9 bases. This sequence originates from a boy aged 10-17 years in good health and CMV-seronegative. The CDR3 region has the DNA TGTGCCAGCAGCTTAGGCGGGAGGGATGAGCAGTTCTTC. Its protein is CASSLGGRDEQFF.